A selection of T cell receptor beta chains follows, all from one sample in a study of beta chain features in type 1 diabetes. This table comes from immunoSEQ multiplex PCR, and its TCRdb copy is limited to in-frame clones, with some not included. The sample contains some 230,000 clones, over 8.5% of which appear only once. Sequencing used naive CD4+ T cells from blood. The receptors come from a woman aged 18 to 35 in good health. Each CDR3 is given with its conserved first and last residue. The order of the fields is clone size, J gene, V gene, D gene, CDR3 protein, CDR3 DNA. The D gene is left open where the match is weak. Not every row has a clone size; where given, it reads once, few, many or a size class.

size: NA
J: TRBJ1-1
V: TRBV6-5
D: TRBD1
CDR3: CASINQGAGEAFF
DNA: TGTGCCAGCATTAACCAGGGGGCCGGTGAAGCTTTCTTT

size: NA
J: TRBJ1-1
V: TRBV5-1
D: TRBD1
CDR3: CASRDIDRGRTEAFF
DNA: TGCGCCAGCAGGGATATTGACAGGGGGAGAACTGAAGCTTTCTTT

size: few
J: TRBJ1-1
V: TRBV30
D: TRBD1
CDR3: CARQGGFNTEAFF
DNA: TGTGCTCGACAGGGGGGCTTTAACACTGAAGCTTTCTTT

size: few
J: TRBJ2-1
V: TRBV5-5
D: NA
CDR3: CASSSQGSAGSYNEQFF
DNA: TGTGCCAGCAGCTCCCAGGGATCCGCTGGCTCCTACAATGAGCAGTTCTTC

size: NA
J: TRBJ2-3
V: TRBV7-8
D: NA
CDR3: CASSLAHSTDTQYF
DNA: TGTGCCAGCAGCTTAGCCCATAGCACAGATACGCAGTATTTT

size: few
J: TRBJ2-1
V: TRBV4-2
D: TRBD2
CDR3: CASSQVGLAGPAASNEQFF
DNA: TGTGCCAGCAGCCAGGTGGGACTAGCGGGCCCGGCAGCATCTAATGAGCAGTTCTTC

size: few
J: TRBJ2-7
V: TRBV6-6
D: TRBD2
CDR3: CASSLAGLSYEQYF
DNA: TGTGCCAGCAGCTTAGCGGGACTCTCCTACGAGCAGTACTTC

size: NA
J: TRBJ2-5
V: TRBV11-2
D: TRBD1
CDR3: CASSRGATGGRETQYF
DNA: TGTGCCAGCAGCCGAGGAGCGACAGGGGGCAGGGAGACCCAGTACTTC

size: many
J: TRBJ1-3
V: TRBV7-2
D: NA
CDR3: CASSSGNTIYF
DNA: TGTGCCAGTAGTTCTGGAAACACCATATATTTT

size: NA
J: TRBJ2-3
V: TRBV5-4
D: TRBD2
CDR3: CASRTSGSGTTDTQYF
DNA: TGTGCCAGCAGGACTAGCGGGAGTGGGACCACAGATACGCAGTATTTT

size: few
J: TRBJ2-1
V: TRBV21-1
D: NA
CDR3: CASSKGSAERLAGGHNEQFF
DNA: TGTGCCAGCAGCAAAGGGTCGGCTGAACGACTAGCGGGGGGTCACAATGAGCAGTTCTTC

size: few
J: TRBJ1-2
V: TRBV4-1
D: NA
CDR3: CASSQDRIARANGYTF
DNA: TGCGCCAGCAGCCAAGATCGTATCGCCAGGGCAAATGGCTACACCTTC

size: NA
J: TRBJ1-5
V: TRBV6-1
D: NA
CDR3: CASSLGGEQPQHF
DNA: TGTGCCAGCAGTTTGGGAGGAGAACAGCCCCAGCATTTT

size: NA
J: TRBJ1-1
V: TRBV18
D: TRBD1
CDR3: CASSPQQGTEAFF
DNA: TGTGCCAGCTCACCTCAACAGGGGACTGAAGCTTTCTTT

size: many
J: TRBJ1-1
V: TRBV2
D: TRBD1
CDR3: CASSTGTGNTEAFF
DNA: TGTGCCAGCTCCACCGGGACAGGGAACACTGAAGCTTTCTTT

size: NA
J: TRBJ2-3
V: TRBV11-2
D: TRBD2
CDR3: CASSPAVRSGIISTDTQYF
DNA: TGTGCCAGCAGCCCGGCTGTACGTAGCGGGATCATAAGCACAGATACGCAGTATTTT

size: NA
J: TRBJ2-3
V: TRBV5-1
D: TRBD1
CDR3: CASSPGTGPTDTQYF
DNA: TGCGCCAGCAGCCCCGGGACAGGCCCGACGGATACGCAGTATTTT

size: few
J: TRBJ1-6
V: TRBV9
D: NA
CDR3: CASSFRRDSYNSPLHF
DNA: TGTGCCAGCAGCTTCCGCAGGGACTCCTATAATTCACCCCTCCACTTT

size: NA
J: TRBJ2-1
V: TRBV11-3
D: TRBD2
CDR3: CASSLAPGGSYNEQFF
DNA: TGTGCCAGCAGCTTAGCCCCGGGGGGCTCCTACAATGAGCAGTTCTTC

size: few
J: TRBJ1-1
V: TRBV7-3
D: NA
CDR3: CASSSFPGRSTEAFF
DNA: TGTGCCAGCAGCTCCTTCCCCGGGAGAAGCACTGAAGCTTTCTTT

size: few
J: TRBJ2-1
V: TRBV10-3
D: TRBD2
CDR3: CAIGTTSGSLNEQFF
DNA: TGTGCCATCGGGACGACTAGCGGGAGTCTAAATGAGCAGTTCTTC

size: NA
J: TRBJ2-7
V: TRBV27
D: TRBD2
CDR3: CASSHQTSGRTTYEQYF
DNA: TGTGCCAGCAGTCATCAGACTAGCGGGAGAACAACCTACGAGCAGTACTTC

size: few
J: TRBJ2-2
V: TRBV28
D: NA
CDR3: CASSFPFTGELFF
DNA: TGTGCCAGCAGTTTCCCATTCACCGGGGAGCTGTTTTTT

size: NA
J: TRBJ2-7
V: TRBV4-1
D: NA
CDR3: CASSQVVEAEQYF
DNA: TGTGCCAGCAGCCAAGTTGTCGAGGCCGAGCAGTACTTC

size: few
J: TRBJ2-2
V: TRBV9
D: NA
CDR3: CASSIQGPNTGELFF
DNA: TGTGCCAGCAGCATACAGGGACCTAACACCGGGGAGCTGTTTTTT

size: few
J: TRBJ2-1
V: TRBV7-8
D: TRBD1
CDR3: CASSFYPGQGGSGEQFF
DNA: TGTGCCAGCAGCTTTTACCCGGGACAGGGTGGATCGGGTGAGCAGTTCTTC

size: few
J: TRBJ2-1
V: TRBV19
D: TRBD2
CDR3: CASSPLAGVEQFF
DNA: TGTGCCAGTAGTCCACTAGCGGGAGTAGAGCAGTTCTTC

size: NA
J: TRBJ2-1
V: TRBV5-1
D: NA
CDR3: CASSVGSRDNEQFF
DNA: TGCGCCAGCAGCGTGGGGTCCAGGGACAATGAGCAGTTCTTC

size: many
J: TRBJ2-3
V: TRBV29-1
D: NA
CDR3: CSVGGRTRTDTQYF
DNA: TGCAGCGTTGGTGGCAGAACACGCACAGATACGCAGTATTTT

size: few
J: TRBJ2-7
V: TRBV5-4
D: TRBD2
CDR3: CASSLPGASGVQEQYF
DNA: TGTGCCAGCAGCTTACCGGGAGCTAGCGGGGTTCAGGAGCAGTACTTC

size: NA
J: TRBJ2-7
V: TRBV5-1
D: TRBD2
CDR3: CASSLEAGDRYEQYF
DNA: TGCGCCAGCAGCTTGGAAGCGGGAGATCGGTACGAGCAGTACTTC

size: NA
J: TRBJ1-2
V: TRBV9
D: TRBD1
CDR3: CASSAIGQGGGYTF
DNA: TGTGCCAGCAGCGCCATTGGCCAGGGGGGTGGCTACACCTTC

size: few
J: TRBJ1-2
V: TRBV6-6
D: NA
CDR3: CASSGQPNYGYTF
DNA: TGTGCCAGCAGTGGACAGCCGAACTATGGCTACACCTTC

size: NA
J: TRBJ2-7
V: TRBV7-8
D: TRBD2
CDR3: CASSSLGAGGRTYEQYF
DNA: TGTGCCAGCAGCAGCTTAGGGGCGGGGGGCCGGACCTACGAGCAGTACTTC

size: few
J: TRBJ1-1
V: TRBV5-1
D: TRBD1
CDR3: CASSWGQGDTEAFF
DNA: TGCGCCAGCAGCTGGGGACAGGGTGACACTGAAGCTTTCTTT

size: few
J: TRBJ2-1
V: TRBV12-5
D: NA
CDR3: CASGLVSGEQFF
DNA: TGTGCTAGTGGTTTGGTATCAGGAGAGCAGTTCTTC

size: few
J: TRBJ2-5
V: TRBV2
D: TRBD2
CDR3: CASRTGGQETQYF
DNA: TGTGCCAGCAGGACGGGGGGCCAAGAGACCCAGTACTTC

size: few
J: TRBJ2-2
V: TRBV9
D: NA
CDR3: CASSVAPANTGELFF
DNA: TGTGCCAGCAGCGTAGCTCCAGCGAACACCGGGGAGCTGTTTTTT

size: many
J: TRBJ2-3
V: TRBV20-1
D: NA
CDR3: CSASRTDTQYF
DNA: TGCAGTGCTTCCCGGACAGATACGCAGTATTTT

size: NA
J: TRBJ2-7
V: TRBV5-6
D: NA
CDR3: CASSLQGAYEQYF
DNA: TGTGCCAGCAGCTTGCAGGGCGCCTACGAGCAGTACTTC

size: few
J: TRBJ2-3
V: TRBV5-1
D: TRBD2
CDR3: CASSLGLAGVMTDTQYF
DNA: TGCGCCAGCAGCTTAGGGCTAGCGGGAGTTATGACAGATACGCAGTATTTT

size: few
J: TRBJ1-3
V: TRBV30
D: TRBD1
CDR3: CAWRDRAGNTIYF
DNA: TGTGCCTGGAGGGACAGGGCTGGAAACACCATATATTTT

size: few
J: TRBJ2-3
V: TRBV7-9
D: TRBD2
CDR3: CTPGLQNTDTQYF
DNA: TGTACTCCGGGACTACAAAACACAGATACGCAGTATTTT

size: few
J: TRBJ1-5
V: TRBV19
D: TRBD1
CDR3: CASRKGASNQPQHF
DNA: TGTGCCAGTAGGAAGGGGGCCAGCAATCAGCCCCAGCATTTT

size: few
J: TRBJ2-7
V: TRBV6-6
D: NA
CDR3: CASSQTSTPAEQYF
DNA: TGTGCCAGCAGCCAGACTAGTACCCCTGCCGAGCAGTACTTC

size: few
J: TRBJ2-1
V: TRBV5-4
D: TRBD2
CDR3: CASSRAGGSHNEQFF
DNA: TGTGCCAGCAGCCGGGCCGGGGGGTCCCACAATGAGCAGTTCTTC

size: few
J: TRBJ2-7
V: TRBV5-1
D: TRBD1
CDR3: CASSLARGRDEQYF
DNA: TGCGCCAGCAGCTTGGCGAGGGGGCGCGACGAGCAGTACTTC

size: many
J: TRBJ1-5
V: TRBV23-1
D: TRBD1
CDR3: CASSPTGGYQPQHF
DNA: TGCGCCAGCAGTCCTACAGGGGGCTATCAGCCCCAGCATTTT

size: NA
J: TRBJ2-1
V: TRBV6-6
D: TRBD2
CDR3: CATWTSGRPGEQFF
DNA: TGTGCCACCTGGACTAGCGGGAGGCCGGGTGAGCAGTTCTTC

size: NA
J: TRBJ1-1
V: TRBV18
D: NA
CDR3: CASSPLDSNTEAFF
DNA: TGTGCCAGCTCACCTCTGGACTCGAACACTGAAGCTTTCTTT

size: NA
J: TRBJ2-3
V: TRBV10-3
D: NA
CDR3: CAISETGDIRTDTQYF
DNA: TGTGCCATCAGTGAGACAGGAGATATTAGAACAGATACGCAGTATTTT

size: NA
J: TRBJ2-3
V: TRBV9
D: TRBD2
CDR3: CASSPPSGGPAQYF
DNA: TGTGCCAGCAGCCCCCCTAGCGGTGGGCCTGCGCAGTATTTT

size: many
J: TRBJ1-1
V: TRBV7-9
D: TRBD1
CDR3: CASSLEGQTEAFF
DNA: TGTGCCAGCAGCTTAGAGGGACAGACTGAAGCTTTCTTT

size: NA
J: TRBJ2-2
V: TRBV5-6
D: TRBD2
CDR3: CASGMGAGGRRKSGELFF
DNA: TGTGCCAGCGGAATGGGGGCGGGCGGGAGGCGTAAATCCGGGGAGCTGTTTTTT

size: few
J: TRBJ2-3
V: TRBV19
D: TRBD1
CDR3: CASSMSPDRADTQYF
DNA: TGTGCCAGTAGTATGAGCCCAGACAGGGCAGATACGCAGTATTTT

size: NA
J: TRBJ1-1
V: TRBV30
D: NA
CDR3: CAWGGGRQAEAFF
DNA: TGTGCCTGGGGTGGGGGGAGACAGGCTGAAGCTTTCTTT

size: few
J: TRBJ2-1
V: TRBV11-2
D: TRBD2
CDR3: CASSQGTSGRAVNEQFF
DNA: TGTGCCAGCAGCCAAGGGACTAGCGGGAGGGCCGTAAATGAGCAGTTCTTC